This TCR beta chain was documented in a study of T cell repertoires in ileal Crohn's disease. Time point indicated: inflamed ileum from the surgical specimen. Some clones are missing from TCRdb's copy, which holds only in-frame ones; the method was immunoSEQ multiplex PCR. The top ten hold 42% of the sample, which has some 6,000 clones, approximately 80% seen once. This CDR3 contains 11 residues. From germline, CDR1 is GTSNPN and CDR2 SVGIG (reference sequence). The V and J ends lost 4 bases and 4 bases respectively, with 7 bases between them. The chain recombines TRBV30 with TRBJ1-1, with D uncertain. The clonotype was recovered from an adult with Crohn's disease. The sample taken for sequencing was ileal tissue. CDR3: CAWKWGTEAFF. DNA for the CDR3: TGTGCCTGGAAATGGGGCACTGAAGCTTTCTTT.